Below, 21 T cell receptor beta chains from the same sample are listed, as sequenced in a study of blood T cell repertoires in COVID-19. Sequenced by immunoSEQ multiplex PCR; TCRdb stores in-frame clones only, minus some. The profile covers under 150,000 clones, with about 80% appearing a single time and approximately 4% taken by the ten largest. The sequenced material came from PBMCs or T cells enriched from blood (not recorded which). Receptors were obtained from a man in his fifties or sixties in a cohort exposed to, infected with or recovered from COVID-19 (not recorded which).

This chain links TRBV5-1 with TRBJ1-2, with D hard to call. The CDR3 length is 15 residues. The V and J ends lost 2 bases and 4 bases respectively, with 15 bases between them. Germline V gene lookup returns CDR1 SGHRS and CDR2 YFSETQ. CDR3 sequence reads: CASSLAGSVSYGYTF. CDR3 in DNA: TGCGCCAGCAGCTTAGCAGGATCTGTATCCTATGGCTACACCTTC.

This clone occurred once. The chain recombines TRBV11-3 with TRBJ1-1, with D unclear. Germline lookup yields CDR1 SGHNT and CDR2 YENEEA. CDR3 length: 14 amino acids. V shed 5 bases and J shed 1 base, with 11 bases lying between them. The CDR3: CASSHRDQNTEAFF. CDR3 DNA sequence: TGTGCCAGCAGCCACCGGGATCAGAACACTGAAGCTTTCTTT.

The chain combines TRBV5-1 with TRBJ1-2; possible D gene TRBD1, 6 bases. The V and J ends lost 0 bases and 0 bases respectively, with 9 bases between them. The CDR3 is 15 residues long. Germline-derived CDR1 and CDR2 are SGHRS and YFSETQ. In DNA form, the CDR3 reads TGCGCCAGCAGCTTGGCAGGGACATCTAACTATGGCTACACCTTC. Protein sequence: CASSLAGTSNYGYTF. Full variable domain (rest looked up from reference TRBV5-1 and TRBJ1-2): KAGVTQTPRYLIKTRGQQVTLSCSPISGHRSVSWYQQTPGQGLQFLFEYFSETQRNKGNFPGRFSGRQFSNSRSEMNVSTLELGDSALYLCASSLAGTSNYGYTFGSGTRLTVV.

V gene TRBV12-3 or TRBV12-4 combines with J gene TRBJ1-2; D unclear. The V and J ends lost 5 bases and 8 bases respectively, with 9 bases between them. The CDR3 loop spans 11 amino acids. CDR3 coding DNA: TGTGCCAGCAGTACAACGAGGGGCTACACCTTC. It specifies CASSTTRGYTF.

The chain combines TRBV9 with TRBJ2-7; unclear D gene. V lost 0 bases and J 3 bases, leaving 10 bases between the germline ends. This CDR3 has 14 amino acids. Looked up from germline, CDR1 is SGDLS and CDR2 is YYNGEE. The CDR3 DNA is TGTGCCAGCAGCGTAGGATACTCCTTCTACGAGCAGTACTTC. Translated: CASSVGYSFYEQYF.

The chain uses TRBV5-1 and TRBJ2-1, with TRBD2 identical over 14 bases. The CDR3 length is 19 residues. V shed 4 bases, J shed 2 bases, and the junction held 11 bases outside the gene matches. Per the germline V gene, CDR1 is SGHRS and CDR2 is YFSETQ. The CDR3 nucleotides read TGCGCCAGCAGCAGGACGGGACTAGCGGGAGTTAAGACCTACAATGAGCAGTTCTTC. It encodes CASSRTGLAGVKTYNEQFF.

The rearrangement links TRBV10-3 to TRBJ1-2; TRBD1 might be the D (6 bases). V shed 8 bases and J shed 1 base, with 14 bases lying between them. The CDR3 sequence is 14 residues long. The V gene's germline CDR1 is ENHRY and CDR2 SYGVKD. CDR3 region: CAIFSQGNNYGYTF. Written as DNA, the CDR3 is TGTGCCATCTTCTCCCAGGGGAATAACTATGGCTACACCTTC.

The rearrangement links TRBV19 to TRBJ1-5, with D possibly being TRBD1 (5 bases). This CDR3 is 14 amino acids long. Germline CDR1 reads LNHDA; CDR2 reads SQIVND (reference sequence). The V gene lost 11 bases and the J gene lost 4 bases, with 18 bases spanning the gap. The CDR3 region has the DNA TGTGCCCCCAAAAGGTGGACACCTAATCAGCCCCAGCATTTT. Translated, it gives CAPKRWTPNQPQHF.

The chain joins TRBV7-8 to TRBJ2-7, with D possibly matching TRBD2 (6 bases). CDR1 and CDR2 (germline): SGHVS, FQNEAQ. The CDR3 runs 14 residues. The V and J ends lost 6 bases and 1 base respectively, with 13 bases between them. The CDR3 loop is CASRSGTGSYEQYF. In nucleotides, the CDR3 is TGTGCCAGCAGATCCGGGACTGGATCCTACGAGCAGTACTTC. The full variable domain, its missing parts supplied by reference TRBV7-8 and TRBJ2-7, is GAGVSQSPRYKVAKRGQDVALRCDPISGHVSLFWYQQALGQGPEFLTYFQNEAQLDKSGLPSDRFFAERPEGSVSTLKIQRTQQEDSAVYLCASRSGTGSYEQYFGPGTRLTVT.

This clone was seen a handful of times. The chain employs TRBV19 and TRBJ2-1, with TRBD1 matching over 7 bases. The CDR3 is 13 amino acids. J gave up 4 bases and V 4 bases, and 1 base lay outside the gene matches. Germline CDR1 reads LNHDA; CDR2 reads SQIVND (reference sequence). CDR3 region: CASSRDRYNEQFF. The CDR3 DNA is TGTGCCAGTAGTAGGGACAGATACAATGAGCAGTTCTTC.

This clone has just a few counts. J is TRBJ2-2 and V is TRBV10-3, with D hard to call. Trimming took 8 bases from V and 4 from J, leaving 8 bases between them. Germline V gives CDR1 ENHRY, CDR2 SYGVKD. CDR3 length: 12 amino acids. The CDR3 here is CAIGQTTGELFF. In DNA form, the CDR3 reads TGTGCCATCGGGCAGACCACCGGGGAGCTGTTTTTT.

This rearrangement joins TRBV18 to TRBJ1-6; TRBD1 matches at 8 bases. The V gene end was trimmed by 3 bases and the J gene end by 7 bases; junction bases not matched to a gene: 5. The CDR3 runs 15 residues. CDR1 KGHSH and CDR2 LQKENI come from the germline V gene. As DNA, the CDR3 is TGTGCCAGCTCACCGGGTACAGGGGGGAATTCACCCCTCCACTTT. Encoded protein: CASSPGTGGNSPLHF. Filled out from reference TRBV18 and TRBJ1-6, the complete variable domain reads NAGVMQNPRHLVRRRGQEARLRCSPMKGHSHVYWYRQLPEEGLKFMVYLQKENIIDESGMPKERFSAEFPKEGPSILRIQQVVRGDSAAYFCASSPGTGGNSPLHFGNGTRLTVT.

This chain's CDR3 is CSGHSGNTIYF. The DNA for the CDR3 is TGCAGTGGGCACTCTGGAAACACCATATATTTT. This chain uses TRBV20-1 with TRBJ1-3; no firm D call. With 7 bases removed from V and 0 bases from J, the gap between germline ends came to 4 bases. The CDR3 has 11 amino acids. CDR1 DFQATT and CDR2 SNEGSKA come from the germline V gene (reference sequence).

For the CDR3, the DNA is TGTGCCAGTAGTATAGTTGGCGGGGGGGGCCAGTACTTC. Encoded protein: CASSIVGGGGQYF. The chain couples TRBV19 to TRBJ2-5; 9 nucleotides line up with TRBD2. Germline-derived CDR1 and CDR2 are LNHDA and SQIVND (reference sequence). V dropped 1 base and J dropped 10; count of bases not matched to a gene: 4. This CDR3 spans 13 amino acids.

CDR3 residues: CASATGAYTGELFF. The CDR3 nucleotides are TGTGCCAGTGCCACAGGGGCGTACACCGGGGAGCTGTTTTTT. V is TRBV19 and J is TRBJ2-2; 7 bases map to TRBD1. The germline gives CDR1 LNHDA, CDR2 SQIVND (reference sequence). The V and J ends lost 8 bases and 3 bases, in that order; junction bases with no gene match: 6. CDR3 length: 14 amino acids.

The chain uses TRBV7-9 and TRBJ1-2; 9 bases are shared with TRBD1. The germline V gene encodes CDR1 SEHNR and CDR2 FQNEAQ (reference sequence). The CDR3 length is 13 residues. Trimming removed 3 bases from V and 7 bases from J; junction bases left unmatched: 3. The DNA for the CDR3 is TGTGCCAGCAGCTTCGGGACAGGGCCTGGCTACACCTTC. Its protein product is CASSFGTGPGYTF.

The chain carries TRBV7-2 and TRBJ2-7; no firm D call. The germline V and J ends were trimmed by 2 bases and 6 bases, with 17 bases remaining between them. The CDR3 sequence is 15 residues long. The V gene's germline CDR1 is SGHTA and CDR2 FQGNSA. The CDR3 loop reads CASSLLVSGGSEQYF. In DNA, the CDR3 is TGTGCCAGCAGCTTACTTGTCTCCGGCGGTAGCGAGCAGTACTTC.

Here the CDR3 DNA reads TGTGCCAGTAACCGGCGGACTAATGAAAAACTGTTTTTT. Amino acid sequence: CASNRRTNEKLFF. This chain joins TRBV19 and TRBJ1-4; D remains unclear. The CDR3 runs to 13 residues. Germline lookup yields CDR1 LNHDA and CDR2 SQIVND (reference sequence). Trimming stripped 7 bases from V and 2 bases from J, with 8 bases between.

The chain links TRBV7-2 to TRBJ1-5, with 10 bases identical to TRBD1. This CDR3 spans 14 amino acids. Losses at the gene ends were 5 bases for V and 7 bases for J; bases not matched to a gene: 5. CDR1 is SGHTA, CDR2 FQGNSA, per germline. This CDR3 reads CASSNRDRGQPQHF. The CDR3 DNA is TGTGCCAGCAGCAACCGGGACAGGGGACAGCCCCAGCATTTT.

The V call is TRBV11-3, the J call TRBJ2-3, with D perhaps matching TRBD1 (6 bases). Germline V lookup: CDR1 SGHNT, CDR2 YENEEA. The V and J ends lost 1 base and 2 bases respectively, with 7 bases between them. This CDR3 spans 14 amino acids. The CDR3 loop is CASSLGGPTDTQYF. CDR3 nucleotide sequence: TGTGCCAGCAGCTTAGGGGGGCCCACAGATACGCAGTATTTT.

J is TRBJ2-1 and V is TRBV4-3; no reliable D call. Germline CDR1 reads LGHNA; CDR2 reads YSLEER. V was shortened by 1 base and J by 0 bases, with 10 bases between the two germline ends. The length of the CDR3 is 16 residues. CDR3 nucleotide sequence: TGCGCCAGCAGCCAAGTTTGGGCTACCTCCTACAATGAGCAGTTCTTC. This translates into CASSQVWATSYNEQFF.